The TCR beta chain described here comes from a study of T-cell memory formation after mild COVID-19. TCRdb re-called the 5' RACE reads with MiXCR, one entry per CDR3 protein. The sample has roughly 250,000 distinct CDR3 sequences, over 15% seen once. Study-level findings and limits: Later expanders leaned CD4+, whereas day 15 to 85 contracting clones were balanced CD4/CD8.

This CDR3 is built from 16 residues. The V gene end was trimmed by 0 bases and the J gene end by 2 bases; junction bases not matched to a gene: 1. This clonotype has at least ten counts. What it recognizes is unknown. The specimen sequenced was PBMCs or a T cell subset sorted from them (not recorded which). This sequence was found in a man between 18 and 29 years old who had mild COVID-19 (a few samples of this study predate the infection). Cell type and time point are not known. J is TRBJ2-1 and V is TRBV12-3 or TRBV12-4; 10 nucleotides line up with TRBD2. The CDR3: CASSLASGGPYNEQFF. The CDR3 nucleotides are TGTGCCAGCAGTTTAGCTAGCGGGGGGCCCTACAATGAGCAGTTCTTC.